These T cell receptor beta chains were read from a single sample in a study of blood T cell repertoires in COVID-19. Data came from immunoSEQ multiplex PCR; TCRdb stores just in-frame clones and leaves some out. This sample has 55,000 to 60,000 clones; 84% occur once, and the top ten carry roughly a sixth. Specimen: peripheral blood. These receptors all stem from a man aged 65-85 years with active COVID-19. CDR3s include the opening cysteine and the closing phenylalanine or tryptophan. The D gene is left open where the match is weak. Expanded clones are given a class, and other clones once, few, many or no size at all.

- 16 TRBJ2-2 TRBV24-1 - CATSETGSPRTGELFF TGTGCCACCAGTGAGACAGGTTCCCCTCGCACCGGGGAGCTGTTTTTT
- 14 TRBJ1-1 TRBV6-6 - CASRPRDMNTEAFF TGTGCCAGCAGACCCCGGGACATGAACACTGAAGCTTTCTTT
- 14 TRBJ1-1 TRBV7-2 TRBD1 CASSGQGSVTEAFF TGTGCCAGCAGCGGACAGGGCTCGGTCACTGAAGCTTTCTTT
- 15 TRBJ2-3 TRBV27 TRBD1 CASSFYRGMADTQYF TGTGCCAGCAGTTTTTACAGGGGGATGGCAGATACGCAGTATTTT
- 16 TRBJ2-3 TRBV7-2 TRBD2 CASSFGAAGGGDTQYF TGTGCCAGCAGCTTTGGGGCAGCGGGAGGCGGAGATACGCAGTATTTT
- 18 TRBJ2-1 TRBV11-3 TRBD1 CASSFSFTGGDSYNEQFF TGTGCCAGCAGCTTCTCCTTCACAGGGGGCGACTCCTACAATGAGCAGTTCTTC
- 15 TRBJ1-2 TRBV5-1 - CASSLVGGAGEGYTF TGCGCCAGCAGCTTGGTAGGGGGAGCAGGGGAAGGCTACACCTTC
- 14 TRBJ2-2 TRBV2 - CATATRGNTGELFF TGTGCCACCGCGACTAGGGGGAACACCGGGGAGCTGTTTTTT
- 14 TRBJ2-7 TRBV2 TRBD1 CASSAGTGRYEQYF TGTGCCAGCAGCGCCGGGACAGGGAGGTACGAGCAGTACTTC
once 15 TRBJ2-5 TRBV5-6 TRBD2 CASSLRREAQETQYF TGTGCCAGCAGCTTACGGCGGGAGGCTCAAGAGACCCAGTACTTC
few 13 TRBJ1-6 TRBV5-1 - CASARAGGSPLHF TGCGCCAGCGCGCGGGCTGGGGGGTCACCCCTCCACTTT
- 13 TRBJ1-5 TRBV5-5 - CASSLEALQPQHF TGTGCCAGCAGCTTGGAAGCGTTGCAGCCCCAGCATTTT
- 16 TRBJ2-7 TRBV15 - CATSREKSRELYEQYF TGTGCCACCAGCCGAGAAAAGTCGAGGGAACTCTACGAGCAGTACTTC
- 16 TRBJ1-6 TRBV3-1/TRBV3-2 - CASSQNPGLYNSPLHF TGTGCCAGCAGCCAAAACCCGGGACTTTATAATTCACCCCTCCACTTT
once 19 TRBJ2-1 TRBV30 - CAWSVSKAVEGLSYNEQFF TGTGCCTGGAGTGTAAGTAAGGCGGTGGAGGGCCTTTCCTACAATGAGCAGTTCTTC
- 15 TRBJ2-2 TRBV5-5 - CASSLDRANTGELFF TGTGCCAGCAGCTTGGACAGGGCTAACACCGGGGAGCTGTTTTTT
few 15 TRBJ2-7 TRBV5-4 TRBD2 CASSSRSSGSYEQYF TGTGCCAGCAGCTCCCGCTCTAGCGGGTCCTACGAGCAGTACTTC
- 13 TRBJ2-3 TRBV7-8 - CASSSDSPDTQYF TGTGCCAGCAGCTCTGACAGTCCAGATACGCAGTATTTT
- 15 TRBJ1-5 TRBV18 - CASSPTGTTRQPQHF TGTGCCAGCTCACCAACAGGGACGACAAGGCAGCCCCAGCATTTT
- 15 TRBJ1-1 TRBV28 - CASSLATGMNTEAFF TGTGCCAGCAGTTTAGCAACAGGGATGAACACTGAAGCTTTCTTT
- 15 TRBJ2-3 TRBV7-3 - CASSLTGSGLDTQYF TGTGCCAGCAGCTTAACAGGGAGTGGACTAGATACGCAGTATTTT
- 20 TRBJ2-3 TRBV6-4 TRBD2 CASSDFSCSGRASRSDTQYF TGTGCCAGCAGTGACTTCTCTTGCAGCGGGAGGGCGAGCAGGTCAGATACGCAGTATTTT
- 13 TRBJ1-2 TRBV5-1 - CASSLEGVNGYTF TGCGCCAGCAGCTTGGAAGGGGTAAACGGCTACACCTTC
once 15 TRBJ2-7 TRBV6-5 TRBD2 CASSYRPGGPYEQYF TGTGCCAGCAGTTACCGGCCGGGAGGGCCCTACGAGCAGTACTTC
- 15 TRBJ2-3 TRBV9 - CASSLDGRGADTQYF TGTGCCAGCAGCCTCGACGGGAGAGGGGCAGATACGCAGTATTTT
- 14 TRBJ2-5 TRBV5-1 - CASSPEWGVETQYF TGCGCCAGCAGCCCCGAATGGGGGGTGGAGACCCAGTACTTC
- 15 TRBJ1-1 TRBV7-2 TRBD1 CASSRTGTGAAEAFF TGTGCCAGCAGCCGTACCGGGACAGGGGCCGCTGAAGCTTTCTTT
- 12 TRBJ2-1 TRBV30 TRBD2 CAWTSGRSEQFF TGTGCCTGGACTAGCGGGAGGTCTGAGCAGTTCTTC
- 17 TRBJ2-1 TRBV6-4 TRBD2 CAGFPSGASPPCDEQFF TGTGCCGGATTTCCTAGCGGGGCCTCCCCCCCCTGCGATGAGCAGTTCTTC
- 16 TRBJ2-5 TRBV7-9 TRBD2 CASSYGLAGELETQYF TGTGCCAGCAGCTACGGACTAGCGGGAGAGTTAGAGACCCAGTACTTC
- 15 TRBJ1-5 TRBV3-1/TRBV3-2 TRBD1 CASSQTGQVNQPQHF TGTGCCAGCAGCCAAACGGGACAGGTCAATCAGCCCCAGCATTTT
- 15 TRBJ2-3 TRBV3-1/TRBV3-2 - CASSATRGTTDTQYF TGTGCCAGCAGCGCTACTCGGGGGACTACAGATACGCAGTATTTT
- 18 TRBJ1-6 TRBV4-2 - CASSQDGQTSSYNSPLHF TGTGCCAGCAGCCAAGATGGACAAACGAGCTCCTATAATTCACCCCTCCACTTT
- 16 TRBJ2-1 TRBV5-5 TRBD2 CASSLYPLAGNNEQFF TGTGCCAGCAGCTTGTATCCACTAGCGGGCAACAATGAGCAGTTCTTC
- 16 TRBJ2-3 TRBV19 TRBD1 CASSIDLGTGADTQYF TGTGCCAGTAGTATAGATCTAGGGACAGGGGCAGATACGCAGTATTTT
- 13 TRBJ2-3 TRBV11-2 - CASSLVSGDTQYF TGTGCCAGCAGCTTAGTATCAGGGGATACGCAGTATTTT
- 13 TRBJ1-2 TRBV7-2 - CASSLDSSYGYTF TGTGCCAGCAGCTTAGATTCCTCCTATGGCTACACCTTC
few 15 TRBJ2-1 TRBV7-8 TRBD1 CASSLSRGQDNEQFF TGTGCCAGCAGCTTAAGCAGGGGGCAAGACAATGAGCAGTTCTTC
- 15 TRBJ2-7 TRBV6-6 TRBD2 CASRTEAGGPHEQYF TGTGCCAGCAGGACAGAGGCGGGAGGGCCCCACGAGCAGTACTTC
- 15 TRBJ1-1 TRBV5-1 TRBD1 CASSTGQGSGAEAFF TGCGCCAGCAGCACGGGACAGGGGAGCGGAGCTGAAGCTTTCTTT
- 13 TRBJ1-2 TRBV19 TRBD1 CASYKQGYYGYTF TGTGCCAGTTATAAACAGGGGTACTATGGCTACACCTTC
once 15 TRBJ2-7 TRBV28 - CASTLGRASLYEQYF TGTGCCAGCACCTTGGGCAGGGCCTCACTCTACGAGCAGTACTTC
- 15 TRBJ2-3 TRBV27 TRBD2 CASSSQRGNTDTQYF TGTGCCAGCAGTTCACAGCGGGGGAACACAGATACGCAGTATTTT
- 13 TRBJ1-2 TRBV3-1/TRBV3-2 - CASSLNRNYGYTF TGTGCCAGCAGCCTGAACCGGAACTATGGCTACACCTTC
- 19 TRBJ2-1 TRBV7-3 TRBD2 CASSLGATPAGGWGNEQFF TGTGCCAGCAGCTTAGGGGCCACGCCTGCGGGAGGGTGGGGCAATGAGCAGTTCTTC
- 17 TRBJ1-2 TRBV18 TRBD1 CASSPEGQASPSRGYTF TGTGCCAGCTCACCGGAGGGACAGGCAAGCCCGTCACGGGGCTACACCTTC
once 14 TRBJ2-1 TRBV29-1 TRBD2 CSVYIAGTYNEQFF TGCAGCGTTTACATAGCGGGCACCTACAATGAGCAGTTCTTC
- 14 TRBJ2-7 TRBV5-1 TRBD2 CASSLASGRAEQYF TGCGCCAGCAGCTTGGCTAGCGGGAGGGCCGAGCAGTACTTC
- 15 TRBJ1-2 TRBV4-2 TRBD1 CASSRVPGQGDGYTF TGTGCCAGCAGCCGAGTGCCGGGACAGGGGGATGGCTACACCTTC